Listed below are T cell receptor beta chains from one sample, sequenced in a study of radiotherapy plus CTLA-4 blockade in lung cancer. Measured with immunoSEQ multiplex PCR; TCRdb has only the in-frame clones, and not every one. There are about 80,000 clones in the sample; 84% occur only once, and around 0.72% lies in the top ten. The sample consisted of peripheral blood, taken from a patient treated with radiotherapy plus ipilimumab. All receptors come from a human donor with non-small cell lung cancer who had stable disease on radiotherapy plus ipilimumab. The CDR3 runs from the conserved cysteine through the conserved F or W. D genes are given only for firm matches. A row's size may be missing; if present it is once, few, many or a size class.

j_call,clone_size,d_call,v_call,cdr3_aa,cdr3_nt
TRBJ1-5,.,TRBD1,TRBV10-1,CASGTVNQPQHF,TGCGCCAGTGGGACAGTCAATCAGCCCCAGCATTTT
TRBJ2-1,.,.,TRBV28,CASTPRRFRANEQFF,TGTGCCAGCACCCCCCGGAGGTTCCGGGCCAATGAGCAGTTCTTC
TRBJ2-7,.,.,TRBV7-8,CASSSIRYYEQYF,TGTGCCAGCAGCTCCATCAGGTACTACGAGCAGTACTTC
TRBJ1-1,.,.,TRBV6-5,CASSFAVGFEAFF,TGTGCCAGCAGTTTTGCTGTTGGGTTTGAAGCTTTCTTT
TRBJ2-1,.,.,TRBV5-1,CASSLPGAIDEQFF,TGCGCCAGCAGCTTGCCAGGGGCGATCGATGAGCAGTTCTTC
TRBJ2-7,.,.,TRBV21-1,CASEEGQGCEQYF,TGTGCCAGCGAAGAGGGACAGGGATGCGAGCAGTACTTC
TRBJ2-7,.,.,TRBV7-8,CASSLGTVAYEQYF,TGTGCCAGCAGCTTAGGGACAGTTGCCTACGAGCAGTACTTC
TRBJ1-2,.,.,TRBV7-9,CASSLRSQDSNGYTF,TGTGCCAGCAGCTTACGCTCTCAGGACAGCAATGGCTACACCTTC
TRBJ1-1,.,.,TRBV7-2,CASSLVTVRTEAFF,TGTGCCAGCAGCTTAGTGACAGTCAGAACTGAAGCTTTCTTT
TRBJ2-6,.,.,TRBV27,CASTLGRGSGANVLTF,TGTGCCAGCACCCTAGGAAGGGGCTCTGGGGCCAACGTCCTGACTTTC
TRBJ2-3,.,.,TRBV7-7,CASSQNQGVDTQYF,TGTGCTAGCAGCCAGAATCAGGGTGTAGATACGCAGTATTTT
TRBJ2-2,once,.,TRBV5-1,CASSSIDRNTGELFF,TGCGCCAGCAGCTCCATCGACAGGAACACCGGGGAGCTGTTTTTT
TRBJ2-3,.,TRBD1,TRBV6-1,CASSGAGQGTQYF,TGTGCCAGCAGTGGGGCGGGACAGGGGACGCAGTATTTT
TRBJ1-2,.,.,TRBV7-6,CASSPWTDGYTF,TGTGCCAGCAGCCCATGGACCGATGGCTACACCTTC
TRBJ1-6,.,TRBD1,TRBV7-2,CASSLDRASPLHF,TGTGCCAGCAGCTTGGACAGGGCATCACCCCTCCACTTT
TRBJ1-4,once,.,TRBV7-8,CASSPLRQIEKLFF,TGTGCCAGCAGCCCCCTCAGGCAAATAGAAAAACTGTTTTTT
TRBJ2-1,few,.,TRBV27,CASSLGRGLGNEQFF,TGTGCCAGCAGTTTAGGGAGGGGGTTAGGAAATGAGCAGTTCTTC
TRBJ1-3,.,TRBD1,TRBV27,CASMRGGSSGNTIYF,TGTGCCAGCATGAGAGGGGGCTCCTCTGGAAACACCATATATTTT
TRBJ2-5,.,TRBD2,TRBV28,CASRSPSGGSQETQYF,TGTGCCAGCAGATCACCTAGCGGGGGGAGCCAAGAGACCCAGTACTTC
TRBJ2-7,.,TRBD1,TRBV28,CASSPTGQGPHEQYF,TGTGCCAGCAGTCCCACCGGACAGGGGCCCCACGAGCAGTACTTC
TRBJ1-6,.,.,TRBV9,CASSVGPNNSPLHF,TGTGCCAGCAGCGTAGGTCCCAATAATTCACCCCTCCACTTT
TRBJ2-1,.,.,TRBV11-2,CATEGGNDEQFF,TGTGCCACGGAAGGTGGGAACGATGAGCAGTTCTTC
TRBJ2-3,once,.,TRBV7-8,CASSLAASEDTQYF,TGTGCCAGCAGCTTAGCGGCTAGCGAGGATACGCAGTATTTT
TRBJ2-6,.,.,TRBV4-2,CASSPPRMDGANVLTF,TGTGCCAGCAGCCCGCCCCGGATGGACGGGGCCAACGTCCTGACTTTC
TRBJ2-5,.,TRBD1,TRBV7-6,CASSPRQGETQYF,TGTGCCAGCAGCCCCCGACAGGGAGAGACCCAGTACTTC
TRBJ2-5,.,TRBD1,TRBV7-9,CASSPTGGGETQYF,TGTGCCAGCAGCCCGACAGGGGGGGGAGAGACCCAGTACTTC
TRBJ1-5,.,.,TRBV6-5,CASSYSIRQPQHF,TGTGCCAGCAGTTACTCAATCAGGCAGCCCCAGCATTTT
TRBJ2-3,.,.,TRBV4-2,CASSYRTIGSTDTQYF,TGTGCCAGCAGTTACCGGACGATAGGAAGCACAGATACGCAGTATTTT
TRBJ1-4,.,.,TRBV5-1,CASSLGQAWEKLFF,TGCGCCAGCAGCTTGGGACAGGCTTGGGAAAAACTGTTTTTT
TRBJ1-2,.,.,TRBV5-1,CASSNGPLRQVGPNYGYTF,TGCGCCAGCAGCAATGGTCCCCTAAGGCAGGTAGGGCCCAACTATGGCTACACCTTC
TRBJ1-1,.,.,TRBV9,CASSVDALLNTEAFF,TGTGCCAGCAGCGTAGACGCTTTGTTGAACACTGAAGCTTTCTTT
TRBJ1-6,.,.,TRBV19,CASSINLDTSRSSPLHF,TGTGCCAGTAGTATTAATCTGGACACGTCTAGGAGTTCACCCCTCCACTTT
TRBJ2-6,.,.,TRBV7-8,CASSLEGVGANVLTF,TGTGCCAGCAGCTTAGAAGGGGTGGGGGCCAACGTCCTGACTTTC
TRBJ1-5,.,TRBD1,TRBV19,CASSVGQAGNQPQHF,TGTGCCAGTAGTGTTGGACAGGCGGGCAATCAGCCCCAGCATTTT
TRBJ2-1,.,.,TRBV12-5,CASGSRQKQFF,TGTGCTAGTGGTTCCAGACAGAAGCAGTTCTTC
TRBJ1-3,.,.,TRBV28,CASSIRDRKKPIYF,TGTGCCAGCAGTATACGCGACAGGAAGAAGCCCATATATTTT
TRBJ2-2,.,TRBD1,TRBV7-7,CASGTRDRGTGELFF,TGTGCTAGCGGAACCCGGGACAGGGGAACCGGGGAGCTGTTTTTT
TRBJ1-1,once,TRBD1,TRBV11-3,CASSLDGTAEAFF,TGTGCCAGCAGCTTAGATGGGACAGCCGAAGCTTTCTTT
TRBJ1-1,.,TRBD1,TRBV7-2,CASRPGTGDTEAFF,TGTGCCAGCAGACCCGGGACAGGGGACACTGAAGCTTTCTTT
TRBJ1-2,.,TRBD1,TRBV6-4,CASMDRGLPNYGYTF,TGTGCCAGCATGGACAGGGGACTTCCTAACTATGGCTACACCTTC
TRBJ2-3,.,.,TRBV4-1,CASSRSFTDTQYF,TGCGCCAGCAGCCGCAGTTTCACAGATACGCAGTATTTT
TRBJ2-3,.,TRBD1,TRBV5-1,CASRGQGEDTQYF,TGCGCCAGCAGGGGACAGGGGGAAGATACGCAGTATTTT
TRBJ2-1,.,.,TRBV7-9,CASSSLSGSSYNEQFF,TGTGCCAGCAGCTCCCTTAGCGGTAGCTCCTACAATGAGCAGTTCTTC
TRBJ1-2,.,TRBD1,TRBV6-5,CASRDTGGEGYGYTF,TGTGCCAGCAGGGACACAGGGGGCGAGGGCTATGGCTACACCTTC